This T cell receptor (beta chain) was sequenced during a study of cytomegalovirus exposure and HLA in healthy donors. About the research overall: Drawn from HLA-typed donors, 65 million to 100 million unique TCRs were held in an early data release.

It was with 60 Vbeta and 13 Jbeta primers that the PCR ran. Profiling relied on immunoSEQ multiplex PCR, and the TCRdb table lists in-frame clones only, not all of them. This sample's table has approximately 150,000 clones. In regard to this clone: Antigen specificity is unknown.

Findings and limits, study-wide: No immune exposure information besides CMV serostatus was available. In vitro experiments confirmed that three CMV-associated chains were specific for CMV antigens. Accurate prediction of HLA-A and HLA-B alleles (for most subjects) was reportedly achieved from TCR beta sequences.

V was pared by 7 bases and J by 1 base, with 10 bases of the junction left unmatched. The CDR3 contains 16 residues. Germline loops: CDR1 SNHLY, CDR2 FYNNEI. This receptor was taken from a woman aged 45 to 65 in good health and CMV-seronegative. The sample taken for sequencing was PBMCs. The V gene is TRBV2, the J gene TRBJ2-3, with TRBD2 matching 8 bases. CDR3: CASTAGGSPGTDTQYF. CDR3 nucleotide sequence: TGTGCCAGCACGGCGGGGGGTTCTCCGGGCACAGATACGCAGTATTTT.